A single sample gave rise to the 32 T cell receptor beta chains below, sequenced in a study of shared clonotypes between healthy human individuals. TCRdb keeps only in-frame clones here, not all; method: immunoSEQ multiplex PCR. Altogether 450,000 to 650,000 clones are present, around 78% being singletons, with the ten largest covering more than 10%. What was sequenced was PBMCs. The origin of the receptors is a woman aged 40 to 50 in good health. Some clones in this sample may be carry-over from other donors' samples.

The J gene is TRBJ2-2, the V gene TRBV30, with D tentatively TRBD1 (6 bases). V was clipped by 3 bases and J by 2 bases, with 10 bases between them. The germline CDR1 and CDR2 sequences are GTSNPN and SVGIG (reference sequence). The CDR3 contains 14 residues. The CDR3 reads CAWRAGDNTGELFF. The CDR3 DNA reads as TGTGCCTGGAGGGCAGGGGACAACACCGGGGAGCTGTTTTTT.

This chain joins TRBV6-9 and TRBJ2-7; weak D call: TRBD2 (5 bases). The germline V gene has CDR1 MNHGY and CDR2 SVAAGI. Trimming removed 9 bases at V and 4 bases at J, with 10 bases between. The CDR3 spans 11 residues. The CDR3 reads CASGREYEQYF. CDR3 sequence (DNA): TGTGCCAGTGGAAGGGAGTACGAGCAGTACTTC.

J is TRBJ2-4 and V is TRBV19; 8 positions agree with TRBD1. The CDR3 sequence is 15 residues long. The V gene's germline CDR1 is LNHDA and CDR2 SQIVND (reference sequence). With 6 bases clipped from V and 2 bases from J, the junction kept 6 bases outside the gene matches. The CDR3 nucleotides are TGTGCCAGTAGATCAACAGGGGGGACCAAAAACATTCAGTACTTC. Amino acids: CASRSTGGTKNIQYF.

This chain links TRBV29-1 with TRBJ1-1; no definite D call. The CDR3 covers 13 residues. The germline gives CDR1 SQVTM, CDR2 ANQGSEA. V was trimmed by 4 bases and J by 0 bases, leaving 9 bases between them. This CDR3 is CSVVNPVNTEAFF. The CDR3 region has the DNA TGCAGCGTTGTAAACCCAGTGAACACTGAAGCTTTCTTT.

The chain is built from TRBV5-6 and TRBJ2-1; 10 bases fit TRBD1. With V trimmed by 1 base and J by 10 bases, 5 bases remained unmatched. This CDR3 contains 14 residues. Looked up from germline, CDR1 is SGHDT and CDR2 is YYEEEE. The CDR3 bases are TGTGCCAGCAGCTTGTCGGGGACAGGGGCGGAGCAGTTCTTC. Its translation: CASSLSGTGAEQFF.

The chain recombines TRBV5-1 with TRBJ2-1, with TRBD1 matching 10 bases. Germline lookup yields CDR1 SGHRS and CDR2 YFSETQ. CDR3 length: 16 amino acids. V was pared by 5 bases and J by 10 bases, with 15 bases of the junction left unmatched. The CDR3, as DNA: TGCGCCAGCAGTAACCTCCGGGACAGGGGTTTTTACGAGCAGTTCTTC. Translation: CASSNLRDRGFYEQFF.

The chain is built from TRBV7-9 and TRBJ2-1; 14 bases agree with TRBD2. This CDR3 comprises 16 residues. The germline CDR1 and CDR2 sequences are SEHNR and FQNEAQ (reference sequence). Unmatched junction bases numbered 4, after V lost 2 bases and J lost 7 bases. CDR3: CASSLSRLAGGNEQFF. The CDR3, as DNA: TGTGCCAGCAGCTTATCCAGACTAGCGGGAGGGAATGAGCAGTTCTTC.

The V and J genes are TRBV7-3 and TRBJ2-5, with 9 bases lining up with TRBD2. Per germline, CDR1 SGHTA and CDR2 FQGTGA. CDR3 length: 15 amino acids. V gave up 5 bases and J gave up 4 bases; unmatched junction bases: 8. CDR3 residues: CASSPLAGGVETQYF. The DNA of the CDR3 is TGTGCCAGCAGCCCTTTGGCGGGAGGGGTAGAGACCCAGTACTTC.

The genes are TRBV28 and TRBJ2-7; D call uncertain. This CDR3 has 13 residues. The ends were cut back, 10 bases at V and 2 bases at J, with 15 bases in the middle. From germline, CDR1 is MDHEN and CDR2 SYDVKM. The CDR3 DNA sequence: TGTGCCACGACCCGAAACGAGCCCTACGAGCAGTACTTC. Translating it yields CATTRNEPYEQYF.

CDR3: CASSSTGPQGAPGNEQFF. CDR3 bases: TGTGCCAGCTCGTCGACCGGACCTCAGGGAGCCCCTGGGAATGAGCAGTTCTTC. The chain employs TRBV18 and TRBJ2-1; D may be TRBD1 or TRBD2 (5 bases each). CDR1 is KGHSH, CDR2 LQKENI, per germline. V was clipped by 6 bases and J by 7 bases, with 28 bases between them. CDR3 length equals 18 residues.

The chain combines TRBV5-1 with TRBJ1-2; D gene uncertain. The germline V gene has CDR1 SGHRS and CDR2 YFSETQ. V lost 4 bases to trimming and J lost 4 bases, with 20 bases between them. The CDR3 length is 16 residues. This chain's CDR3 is CASSPASAVTGYGYTF. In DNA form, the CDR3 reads TGCGCCAGCAGCCCGGCTTCGGCAGTAACGGGCTATGGCTACACCTTC.

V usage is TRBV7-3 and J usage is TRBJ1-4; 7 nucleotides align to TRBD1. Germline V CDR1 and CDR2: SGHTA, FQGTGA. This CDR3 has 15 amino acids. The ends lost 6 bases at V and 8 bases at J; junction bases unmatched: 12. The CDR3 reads CASSLPGDSEEKLFF. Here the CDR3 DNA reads TGTGCCAGCAGTTTACCGGGGGACAGCGAGGAAAAACTGTTTTTT.

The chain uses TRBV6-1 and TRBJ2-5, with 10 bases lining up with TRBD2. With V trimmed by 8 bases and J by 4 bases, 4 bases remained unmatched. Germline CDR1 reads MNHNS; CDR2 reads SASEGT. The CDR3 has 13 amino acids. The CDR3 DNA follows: TGTGCCAGCGCTAGCGGGAGTATAGAGACCCAGTACTTC. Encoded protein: CASASGSIETQYF.

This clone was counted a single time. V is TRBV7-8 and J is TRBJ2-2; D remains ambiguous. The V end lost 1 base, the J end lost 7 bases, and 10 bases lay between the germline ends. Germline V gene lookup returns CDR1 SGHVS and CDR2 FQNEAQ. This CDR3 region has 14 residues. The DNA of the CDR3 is TGTGCCAGCAGCTTAGAGTCGTCCGTCGGGGAGCTGTTTTTT. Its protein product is CASSLESSVGELFF.

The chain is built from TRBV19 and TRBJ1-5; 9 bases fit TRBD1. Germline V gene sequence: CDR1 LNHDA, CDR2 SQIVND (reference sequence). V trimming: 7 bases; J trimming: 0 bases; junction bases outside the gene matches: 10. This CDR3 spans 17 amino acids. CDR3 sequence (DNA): TGTGCCAGTACAACGACAGGGGGAAAATATAGCAATCAGCCCCAGCATTTT. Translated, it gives CASTTTGGKYSNQPQHF. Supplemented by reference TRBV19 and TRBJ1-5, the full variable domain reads DGGITQSPKYLFRKEGQNVTLSCEQNLNHDAMYWYRQDPGQGLRLIYYSQIVNDFQKGDIAEGYSVSREKKESFPLTVTSAQKNPTAFYLCASTTTGGKYSNQPQHFGDGTRLSIL.

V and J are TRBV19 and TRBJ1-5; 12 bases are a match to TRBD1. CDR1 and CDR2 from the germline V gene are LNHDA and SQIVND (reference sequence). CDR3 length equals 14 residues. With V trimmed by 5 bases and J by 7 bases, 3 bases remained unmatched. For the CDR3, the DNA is TGTGCCAGTAGTGGGACAGGGGGCCGCCAGCCCCAGCATTTT. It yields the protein CASSGTGGRQPQHF. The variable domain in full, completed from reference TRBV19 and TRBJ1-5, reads DGGITQSPKYLFRKEGQNVTLSCEQNLNHDAMYWYRQDPGQGLRLIYYSQIVNDFQKGDIAEGYSVSREKKESFPLTVTSAQKNPTAFYLCASSGTGGRQPQHFGDGTRLSIL.

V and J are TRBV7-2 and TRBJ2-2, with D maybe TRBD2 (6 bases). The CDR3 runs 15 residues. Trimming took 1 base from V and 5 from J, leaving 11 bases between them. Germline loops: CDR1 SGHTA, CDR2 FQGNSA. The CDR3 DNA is TGTGCCAGCAGCTTAGTATTAGCGGAGACCGGGGAGCTGTTTTTT. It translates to CASSLVLAETGELFF.

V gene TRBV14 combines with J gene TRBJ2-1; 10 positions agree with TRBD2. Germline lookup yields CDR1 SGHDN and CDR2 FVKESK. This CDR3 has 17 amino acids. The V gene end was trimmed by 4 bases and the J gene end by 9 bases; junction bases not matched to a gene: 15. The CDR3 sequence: CASSPTWTSGVDGEQFF. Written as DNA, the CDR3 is TGTGCCAGCAGCCCTACTTGGACTAGCGGAGTGGATGGTGAGCAGTTCTTC.

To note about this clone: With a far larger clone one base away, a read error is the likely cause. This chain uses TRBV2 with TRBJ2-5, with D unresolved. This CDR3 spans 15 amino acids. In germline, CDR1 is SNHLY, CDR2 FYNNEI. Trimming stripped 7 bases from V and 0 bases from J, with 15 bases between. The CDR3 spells CASTRSGRYQETQYF. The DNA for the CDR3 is TGTGCCAGCACCCGCTCAGGACGGTACCAAGAGACCCAGTACTTC. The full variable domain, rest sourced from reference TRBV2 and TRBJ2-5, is EPEVTQTPSHQVTQMGQEVILRCVPISNHLYFYWYRQILGQKVEFLVSFYNNEISEKSEIFDDQFSVERPDGSNFTLKIRSTKLEDSAMYFCASTRSGRYQETQYFGPGTRLLVL.

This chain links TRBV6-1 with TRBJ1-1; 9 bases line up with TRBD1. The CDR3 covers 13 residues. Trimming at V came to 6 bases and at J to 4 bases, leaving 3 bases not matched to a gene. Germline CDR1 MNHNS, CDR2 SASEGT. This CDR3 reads CASRGTGPTEAFF. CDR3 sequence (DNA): TGTGCCAGCAGGGGGACAGGGCCCACTGAAGCTTTCTTT.

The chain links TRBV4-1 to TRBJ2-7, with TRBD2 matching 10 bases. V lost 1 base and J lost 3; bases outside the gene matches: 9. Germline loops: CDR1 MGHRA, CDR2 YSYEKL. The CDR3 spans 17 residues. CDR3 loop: CASSQVSGGTSDYEQYF. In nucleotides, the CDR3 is TGCGCCAGCAGCCAAGTCTCAGGCGGGACTAGCGACTACGAGCAGTACTTC.

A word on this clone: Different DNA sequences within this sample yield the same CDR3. This CDR3 is CASSFGTGSYEQYF. The CDR3 DNA sequence: TGCGCCAGCAGCTTTGGGACAGGGTCCTACGAGCAGTACTTC. The rearrangement joins TRBV5-1 to TRBJ2-7, with TRBD1 matching 9 bases. CDR1 and CDR2 from the germline V gene are SGHRS and YFSETQ. The V and J ends lost 2 bases and 1 base, in that order; junction bases with no gene match: 1. The CDR3 is 14 residues long.

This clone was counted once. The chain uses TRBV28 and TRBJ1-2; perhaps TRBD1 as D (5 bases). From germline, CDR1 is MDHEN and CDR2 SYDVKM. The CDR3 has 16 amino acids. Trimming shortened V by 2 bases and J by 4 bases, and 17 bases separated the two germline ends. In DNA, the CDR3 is TGTGCCAGCAGTTTAAGGGGCGGAGGGGTCGGCTATGGCTACACCTTC. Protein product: CASSLRGGGVGYGYTF.

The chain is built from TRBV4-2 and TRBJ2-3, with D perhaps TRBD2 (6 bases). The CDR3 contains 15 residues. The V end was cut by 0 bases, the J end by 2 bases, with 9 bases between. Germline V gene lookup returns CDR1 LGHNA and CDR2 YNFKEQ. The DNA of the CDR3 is TGTGCCAGCAGCCAAGATGCGGGACTCACAGATACGCAGTATTTT. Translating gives CASSQDAGLTDTQYF.

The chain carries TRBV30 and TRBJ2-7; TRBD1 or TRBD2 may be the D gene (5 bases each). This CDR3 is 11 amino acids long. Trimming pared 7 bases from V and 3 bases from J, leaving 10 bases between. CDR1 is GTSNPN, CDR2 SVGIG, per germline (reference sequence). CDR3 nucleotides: TGTGCCTCGGGACGGAGCTACGAGCAGTACTTC. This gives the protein CASGRSYEQYF.

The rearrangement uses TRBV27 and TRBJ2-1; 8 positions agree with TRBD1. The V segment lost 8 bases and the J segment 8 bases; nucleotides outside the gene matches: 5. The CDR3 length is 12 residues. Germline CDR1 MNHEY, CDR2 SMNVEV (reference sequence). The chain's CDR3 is CASRTGIHEQFF. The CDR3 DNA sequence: TGTGCCAGCCGGACAGGGATCCATGAGCAGTTCTTC.

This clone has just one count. CDR3: CASNRMLSTQGIDSYGYTF. CDR3 coding DNA: TGTGCCAGCAACAGGATGTTGTCTACGCAGGGCATCGATAGCTATGGCTACACCTTC. This chain joins TRBV5-8 and TRBJ1-2; TRBD1 is a possible D gene (5 bases). The V end lost 6 bases, the J end lost 4 bases, and 31 bases lay between the germline ends. The CDR3 has 19 amino acids. CDR1 is SGHTS and CDR2 is YDEGEE in the germline V gene.

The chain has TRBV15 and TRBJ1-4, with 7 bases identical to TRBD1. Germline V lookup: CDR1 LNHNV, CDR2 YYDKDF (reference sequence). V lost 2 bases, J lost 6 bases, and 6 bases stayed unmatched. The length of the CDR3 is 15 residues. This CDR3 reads CATSRQTGTDEKLFF. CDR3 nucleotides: TGTGCCACCAGCAGACAGACAGGGACCGATGAAAAACTGTTTTTT.

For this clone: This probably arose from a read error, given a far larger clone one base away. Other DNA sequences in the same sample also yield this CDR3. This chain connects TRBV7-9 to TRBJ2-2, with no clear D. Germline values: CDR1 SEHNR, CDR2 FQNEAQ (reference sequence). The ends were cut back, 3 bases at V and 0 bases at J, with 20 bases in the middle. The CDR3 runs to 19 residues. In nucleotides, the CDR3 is TGTGCCAGCAGCTTGCTTGGGCTTCCCATAACCGCGAACACCGGGGAGCTGTTTTTT. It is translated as CASSLLGLPITANTGELFF.

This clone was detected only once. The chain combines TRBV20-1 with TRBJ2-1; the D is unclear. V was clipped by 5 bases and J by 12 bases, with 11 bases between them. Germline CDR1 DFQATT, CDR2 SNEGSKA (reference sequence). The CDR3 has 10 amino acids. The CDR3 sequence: CSAETSSQFF. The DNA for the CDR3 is TGCAGTGCTGAGACTTCGTCGCAGTTCTTC.

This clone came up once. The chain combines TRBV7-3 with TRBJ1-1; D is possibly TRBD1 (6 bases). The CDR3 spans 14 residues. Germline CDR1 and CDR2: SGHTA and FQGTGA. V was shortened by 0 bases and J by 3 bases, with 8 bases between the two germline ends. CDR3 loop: CASSLTGGYTEAFF. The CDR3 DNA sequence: TGTGCCAGCAGCTTAACAGGGGGATACACTGAAGCTTTCTTT.

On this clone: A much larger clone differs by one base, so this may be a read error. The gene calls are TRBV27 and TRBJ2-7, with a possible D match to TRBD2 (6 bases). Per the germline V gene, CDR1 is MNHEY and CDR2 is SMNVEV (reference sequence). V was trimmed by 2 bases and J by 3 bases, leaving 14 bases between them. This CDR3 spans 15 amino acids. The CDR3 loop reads CASSLGGMGHYEQYF. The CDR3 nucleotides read TGTGCCAGCAGTTTAGGGGGGATGGGGCACTACGAGCAGTACTTC.